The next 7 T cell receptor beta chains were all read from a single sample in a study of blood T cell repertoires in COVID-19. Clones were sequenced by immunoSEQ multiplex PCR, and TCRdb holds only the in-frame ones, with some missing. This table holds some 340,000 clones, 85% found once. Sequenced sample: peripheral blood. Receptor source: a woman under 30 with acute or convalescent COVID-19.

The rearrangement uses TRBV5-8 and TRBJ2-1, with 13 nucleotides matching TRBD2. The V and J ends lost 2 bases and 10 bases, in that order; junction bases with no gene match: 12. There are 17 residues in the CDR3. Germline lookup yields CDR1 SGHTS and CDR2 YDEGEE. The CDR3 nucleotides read TGTGCCAGCAGCTTCACTAGGACTAGCGGGAGTCTTAACGAGCAGTTCTTC. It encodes CASSFTRTSGSLNEQFF. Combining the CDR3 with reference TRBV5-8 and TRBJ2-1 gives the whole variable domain EAGVTQSPTHLIKTRGQQATLRCSPISGHTSVYWYQQALGLGLQFLLWYDEGEERNRGNFPPRFSGRQFPNYSSELNVNALELEDSALYLCASSFTRTSGSLNEQFFGPGTRLTVL.

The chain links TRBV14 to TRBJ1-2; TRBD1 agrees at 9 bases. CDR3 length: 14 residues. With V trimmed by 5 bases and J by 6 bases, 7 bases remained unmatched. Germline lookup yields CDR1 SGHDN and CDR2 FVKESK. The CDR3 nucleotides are TGTGCCAGCAGCTCCCGGGACAGGGCGAATGGCTACACCTTC. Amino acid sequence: CASSSRDRANGYTF.

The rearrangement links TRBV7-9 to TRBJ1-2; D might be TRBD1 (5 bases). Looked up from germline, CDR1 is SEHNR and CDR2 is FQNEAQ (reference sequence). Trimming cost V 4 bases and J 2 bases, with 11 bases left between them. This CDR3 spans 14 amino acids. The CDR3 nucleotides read TGTGCCAGCAGCTCCTTCGGGGGAAACTATGGCTACACCTTC. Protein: CASSSFGGNYGYTF.

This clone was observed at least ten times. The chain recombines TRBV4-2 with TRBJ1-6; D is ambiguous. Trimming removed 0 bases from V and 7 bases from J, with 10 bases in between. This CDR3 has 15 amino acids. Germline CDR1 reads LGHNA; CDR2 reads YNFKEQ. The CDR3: CASSQDVRENSPLHF. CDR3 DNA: TGTGCCAGCAGCCAAGATGTGAGGGAGAATTCACCCCTCCACTTT.

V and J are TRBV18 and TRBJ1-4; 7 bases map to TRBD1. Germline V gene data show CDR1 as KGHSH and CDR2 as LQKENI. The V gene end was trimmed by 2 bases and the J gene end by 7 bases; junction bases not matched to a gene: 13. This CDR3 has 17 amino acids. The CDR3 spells CASSPRRTPGGCEKLFF. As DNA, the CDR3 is TGTGCCAGCTCACCAAGGCGAACTCCAGGGGGTTGTGAAAAACTGTTTTTT.

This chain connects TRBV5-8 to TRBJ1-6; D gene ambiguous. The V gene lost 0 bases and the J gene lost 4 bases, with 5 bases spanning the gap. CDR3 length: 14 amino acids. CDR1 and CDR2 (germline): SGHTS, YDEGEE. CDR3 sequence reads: CASSLERYNSPLHF. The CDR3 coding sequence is TGTGCCAGCAGCTTGGAACGGTATAATTCACCCCTCCACTTT.

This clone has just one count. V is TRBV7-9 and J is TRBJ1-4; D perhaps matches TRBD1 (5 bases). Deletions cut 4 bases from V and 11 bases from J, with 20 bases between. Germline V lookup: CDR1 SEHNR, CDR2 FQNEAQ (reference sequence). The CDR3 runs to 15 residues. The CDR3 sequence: CASSSQPYRQSKLFF. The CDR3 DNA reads TGTGCCAGCAGCTCCCAGCCATACCGACAGTCTAAACTGTTTTTT. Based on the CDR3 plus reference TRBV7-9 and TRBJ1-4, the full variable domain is DTGVSQNPRHKITKRGQNVTFRCDPISEHNRLYWYRQTLGQGPEFLTYFQNEAQLEKSRLLSDRFSAERPKGSFSTLEIQRTEQGDSAMYLCASSSQPYRQSKLFFGSGTQLSVL.